This T cell receptor (beta chain) is drawn from a study of blood T cells in healthy people across ages. Study overall: Roughly one uniquely barcoded beta molecule per two T cells was captured.

Study-level findings and limits: The recorded TCR beta diversity per million T cells decreased in a roughly linear manner with age.

Primed by a sample-barcoded 5' primer and a J-beta primer mix, a second PCR proceeded for about 7 to 11 cycles. Researchers report that a template-switch adaptor with 12 random nucleotides tagged each cDNA molecule. TCRdb recomputed calls from the 5' RACE reads with MiXCR, one row per CDR3 protein. The sample lists about 680,000 distinct CDR3 sequences, around 48% seen once, with 25% to 35% in the top ten. Per sample, at least 5 micrograms of total RNA were extracted. With regard to this clonotype: Its antigen is unknown.

This TCR came from a woman aged 60 to 75 in good health. Sequencing input: blood.

CDR3 loop: CSARDRREAQLYNEQFF. The CDR3 region has the DNA TGCAGTGCTAGAGATAGGAGGGAAGCCCAATTATACAATGAGCAGTTCTTC. The chain combines TRBV20-1 with TRBJ2-1; a possible D gene is TRBD2 (6 bases). The V gene lost 0 bases and the J gene lost 4 bases, with 19 bases spanning the gap. The CDR3 length is 17 residues. Germline V gene data show CDR1 as DFQATT and CDR2 as SNEGSKA (reference sequence).